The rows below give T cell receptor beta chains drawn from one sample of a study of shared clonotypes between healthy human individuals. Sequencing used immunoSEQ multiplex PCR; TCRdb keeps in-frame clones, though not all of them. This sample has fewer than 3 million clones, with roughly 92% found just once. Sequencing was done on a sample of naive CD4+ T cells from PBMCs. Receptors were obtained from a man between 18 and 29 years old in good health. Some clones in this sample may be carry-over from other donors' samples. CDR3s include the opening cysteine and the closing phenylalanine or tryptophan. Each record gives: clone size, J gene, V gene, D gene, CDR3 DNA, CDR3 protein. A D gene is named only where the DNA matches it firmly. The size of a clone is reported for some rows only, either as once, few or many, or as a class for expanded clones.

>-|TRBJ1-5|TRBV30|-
TGTGCCTGGAGTCCCATACAGGGAGGGCGCAATCAGCCCCAGCATTTT
CAWSPIQGGRNQPQHF
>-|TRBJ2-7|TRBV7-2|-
TGTGCCAGCAGCCACCAGACCGGTCCTTTCAACGAGCAGTACTTC
CASSHQTGPFNEQYF
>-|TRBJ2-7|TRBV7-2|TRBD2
TGTGCCAGCAGCTCTATAGCGCCCGGACTAGGAGGTGAGCAGTACTTC
CASSSIAPGLGGEQYF
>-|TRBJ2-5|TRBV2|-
TGTGCCAGCAGTGTGAGTGGAGAGACCCAGTACTTC
CASSVSGETQYF
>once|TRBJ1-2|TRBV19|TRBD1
TGTGCCAGTAGACAACGGGGACAGAACTATGGCTACACCTTC
CASRQRGQNYGYTF
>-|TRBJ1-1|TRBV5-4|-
TGTGCCAGCAGCTCTCAGGGGATAGGGACTGAAGCTTTCTTT
CASSSQGIGTEAFF
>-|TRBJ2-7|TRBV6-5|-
TGTGCCAGCAGCGAAATCGACTCCTACGAGCAGTACTTC
CASSEIDSYEQYF
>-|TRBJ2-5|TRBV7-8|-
TGTGCCGGGGGGGCAGGGCTACAAGAGACCCAGTACTTC
CAGGAGLQETQYF
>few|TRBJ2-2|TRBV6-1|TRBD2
TGTGCCAGCAGTGTAACTAGCGGGAGTACCGGGGAGCTGTTTTTT
CASSVTSGSTGELFF
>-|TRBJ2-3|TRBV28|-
TGTGCCAGCAGCCCTATGCGGGATACGCAGTATTTT
CASSPMRDTQYF
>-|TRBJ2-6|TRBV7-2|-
TGTGCCAGCACCCAGGTTGGGGCCAACGTCCTGACTTTC
CASTQVGANVLTF
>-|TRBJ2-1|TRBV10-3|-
TGTGCCATCAGTGGGAGGGGGGCCCTCTCCTACAATGAGCAGTTCTTC
CAISGRGALSYNEQFF
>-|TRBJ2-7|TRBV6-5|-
TGTGCCAGCAGTTATGCATCCGGCGAGCAGTACTTC
CASSYASGEQYF
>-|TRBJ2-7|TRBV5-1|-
TGCGCCAGCAGCCCCGGGGATTCCTACGAGCAGTACTTC
CASSPGDSYEQYF
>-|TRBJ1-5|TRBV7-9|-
TGTGCCAGCAGCGGGGAAACAAGCAATCAGCCCCAGCATTTT
CASSGETSNQPQHF
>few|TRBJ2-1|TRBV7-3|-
TGTGCCAGCAGCTTTACTAGTGGCCGACCCAGTGAGCAGTTCTTC
CASSFTSGRPSEQFF
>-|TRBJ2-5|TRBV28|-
TGTGCCAGCAGTTTGGGGCGGGGTGGGGCAGAAGAGACCCAGTACTTC
CASSLGRGGAEETQYF
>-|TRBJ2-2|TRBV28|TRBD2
TGTGCCAGCAACCCCTTAGGGAGGGCCTCAGCCGGGGAGCTGTTTTTT
CASNPLGRASAGELFF
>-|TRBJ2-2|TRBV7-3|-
TGTGCCAGCAGCTTACACTTGGGCACCGGGGAGCTGTTTTTT
CASSLHLGTGELFF